Each of the 27 T cell receptor beta chains below was sequenced from the same sample in a study of early T cells in non-severe SARS-CoV-2 infection. MiXCR was run by TCRdb on the 5' RACE reads, yielding one entry per CDR3 protein. The sample has fewer than 30,000 distinct CDR3 sequences; about 10% are singletons. Sequencing was done on a sample of whole blood. The source of these receptors is an adult who was a healthcare worker with PCR-confirmed SARS-CoV-2 infection or an uninfected control (not recorded which).

This clonotype came up many times. The genes are TRBV25-1 and TRBJ1-6, with D uncertain. The germline V gene has CDR1 MGHDK and CDR2 SYGVNS. The CDR3 runs to 15 residues. Trimming cost V 11 bases and J 3 bases, with 17 bases left between them. The CDR3 sequence: CAFSGVFGYNSPLHF. CDR3 DNA sequence: TGTGCCTTCAGCGGGGTTTTCGGCTATAATTCACCCCTCCACTTT.

This clonotype came up many times. J is TRBJ2-1 and V is TRBV29-1, with a tentative D call TRBD2 (6 bases). Trimming took off 8 bases at V and 6 bases at J, with 20 bases between the two ends. The CDR3 contains 14 residues. The germline V gene has CDR1 SQVTM and CDR2 ANQGSEA. CDR3 in DNA: TGCAGCTTTTCGGGACTTTCTTGGGCCAATGAGCAGTTCTTC. Encoded protein: CSFSGLSWANEQFF.

This clonotype was detected ten times or more. The genes are TRBV7-2 and TRBJ1-1; D is unclear. Trimming shortened V by 2 bases and J by 5 bases, and 12 bases separated the two germline ends. CDR3 length: 14 residues. Germline V gives CDR1 SGHTA, CDR2 FQGNSA. CDR3 amino acids: CASSLYGLETEAFF. CDR3 nucleotides: TGTGCCAGCAGCTTATACGGCCTGGAAACTGAAGCTTTCTTT.

This clonotype came up many times. The chain carries TRBV6-6 and TRBJ1-2; D gene uncertain. Trimming cost V 6 bases and J 7 bases, with 6 bases left between them. Per germline, CDR1 MNHNY and CDR2 SVGAGI (reference sequence). This CDR3 has 10 residues. In nucleotides, the CDR3 is TGTGCCAGCAGGATGGGTGGCTACACCTTC. Residues: CASRMGGYTF.

As for this clonotype: A much larger clonotype is one base distant, so this may be a read error. J is TRBJ1-1 and V is TRBV2, with D hard to call. Trimming stripped 2 bases from V and 3 bases from J, with 7 bases between. Germline CDR1 and CDR2: SNHLY and FYNNEI. This CDR3 is 13 amino acids long. This CDR3 is CASSEQSDTEAFF. CDR3 sequence (DNA): TGTGCCAGCAGTGAACAGTCCGACACTGAAGCTTTCTTT.

The chain employs TRBV5-1 and TRBJ1-2; D may be TRBD1 (5 bases). The germline gives CDR1 SGHRS, CDR2 YFSETQ. Trimming took 4 bases from V and 3 from J, leaving 10 bases between them. The CDR3 has 13 residues. CDR3 amino acids: CASSLDSDYGYTF. The CDR3 DNA follows: TGCGCCAGCAGCCTAGACAGCGACTATGGCTACACCTTC.

This clonotype came up many times. The chain joins TRBV24-1 to TRBJ1-2; 12 bases are a match to TRBD1. Germline CDR1 is KGHDR and CDR2 is SFDVKD. V shed 4 bases, J shed 7 bases, and the junction held 6 bases outside the gene matches. The CDR3 sequence is 15 residues long. CDR3 DNA sequence: TGTGCCACCAGTGACTATGGGACAGGGGGCAGTGGCTACACCTTC. Its translation: CATSDYGTGGSGYTF.

The chain employs TRBV7-2 and TRBJ1-6; TRBD1 matches at 11 bases. Germline CDR1 reads SGHTA; CDR2 reads FQGNSA. The CDR3 is 19 residues long. V shed 4 bases, J shed 9 bases, and the junction held 17 bases outside the gene matches. CDR3 in amino acids: CASSSSIRGQGVTTSPLHF. The CDR3 DNA is TGTGCCAGCAGCTCATCCATCCGGGGACAGGGGGTGACTACTTCACCCCTCCACTTT.

The chain employs TRBV18 and TRBJ2-4; D uncertain. Germline-derived CDR1 and CDR2 are KGHSH and LQKENI. V was shortened by 3 bases and J by 0 bases, with 12 bases between the two germline ends. The CDR3 is made up of 16 amino acids. The CDR3 nucleotides read TGTGCCAGCTCACCGGGTACACAACTAGCCAAAAACATTCAGTACTTC. Translated, it gives CASSPGTQLAKNIQYF.

This clonotype appeared a few times. V and J are TRBV12-3 or TRBV12-4 and TRBJ2-2; D might be TRBD2 (5 bases). The germline V and J ends were trimmed by 6 bases and 3 bases, with 20 bases remaining between them. This CDR3 is 17 amino acids long. CDR3 loop: CASSPPSGLGDTGELFF. As DNA, the CDR3 is TGTGCCAGCAGCCCGCCCAGCGGACTGGGTGACACCGGGGAGCTGTTTTTT.

This clonotype has at least ten counts. The rearrangement uses TRBV7-9 and TRBJ2-1; D unclear. Germline CDR1 reads SEHNR; CDR2 reads FQNEAQ (reference sequence). Trimming took 5 bases from V and 4 from J, leaving 6 bases between them. The CDR3 sequence is 12 residues long. CDR3 protein: CASSQDYNEQFF. DNA for the CDR3: TGTGCCAGCAGCCAGGATTACAATGAGCAGTTCTTC.

The chain combines TRBV5-1 with TRBJ2-2; 7 nucleotides agree with TRBD1. Germline lookup yields CDR1 SGHRS and CDR2 YFSETQ. Losses at the gene ends were 1 base for V and 5 bases for J; bases not matched to a gene: 5. There are 15 residues in the CDR3. CDR3 sequence reads: CASSLFAGGTGELFF. In nucleotides, the CDR3 is TGCGCCAGCAGCTTGTTCGCAGGGGGAACCGGGGAGCTGTTTTTT. The full variable domain, completed using reference TRBV5-1 and TRBJ2-2, is KAGVTQTPRYLIKTRGQQVTLSCSPISGHRSVSWYQQTPGQGLQFLFEYFSETQRNKGNFPGRFSGRQFSNSRSEMNVSTLELGDSALYLCASSLFAGGTGELFFGEGSRLTVL.

This clonotype was detected many times. This rearrangement joins TRBV20-1 to TRBJ2-3; no clear D gene. This CDR3 region has 12 residues. Germline V gene sequence: CDR1 DFQATT, CDR2 SNEGSKA (reference sequence). V lost 6 bases and J 9 bases, leaving 16 bases between the germline ends. CDR3 residues: CSAVGLEETQYF. CDR3 sequence (DNA): TGCAGTGCAGTCGGTCTTGAGGAAACGCAGTATTTT.

This rearrangement joins TRBV4-3 to TRBJ2-2; D call uncertain. CDR1 is LGHNA and CDR2 is YSLEER in the germline V gene. The CDR3 loop spans 16 amino acids. Trimming pared 0 bases from V and 0 bases from J, leaving 8 bases between. The CDR3 bases are TGCGCCAGCAGCCAAGAGGGCAGCGCGAACACCGGGGAGCTGTTTTTT. Amino acid sequence: CASSQEGSANTGELFF.

This clonotype was seen many times. The chain links TRBV18 to TRBJ2-7; D unclear. This CDR3 has 12 amino acids. Germline V lookup: CDR1 KGHSH, CDR2 LQKENI. V gave up 3 bases and J gave up 5 bases, with 8 bases separating them. The CDR3 sequence: CASSPGRNEQYF. Here the CDR3 DNA reads TGTGCCAGCTCACCGGGAAGGAACGAGCAGTACTTC. The full variable domain, in which reference TRBV18 and TRBJ2-7 provide the parts outside the CDR3, is NAGVMQNPRHLVRRRGQEARLRCSPMKGHSHVYWYRQLPEEGLKFMVYLQKENIIDESGMPKERFSAEFPKEGPSILRIQQVVRGDSAAYFCASSPGRNEQYFGPGTRLTVT.

This clonotype was counted many times. At one end the junction does not follow the germline gene, possibly because of a read error. The V call is TRBV19, the J call TRBJ1-2, with 8 bases fitting TRBD1. In germline, CDR1 is LNHDA, CDR2 SQIVND (reference sequence). The CDR3 covers 11 residues. CDR3 residues: CGTGGSYGYTF. DNA of the CDR3: TGCGGAACAGGGGGGAGCTATGGCTACACCTTC.

This clonotype was observed a few times. The rearrangement joins TRBV7-6 to TRBJ2-1, with a tentative D call TRBD1 (6 bases). The ends were cut back, 4 bases at V and 0 bases at J, with 10 bases in the middle. This CDR3 region has 15 residues. Germline CDR1 and CDR2: SGHVS and FNYEAQ. In DNA, the CDR3 is TGTGCCAGCAGCTGGACAGAGAGCTCCTACAATGAGCAGTTCTTC. It translates to CASSWTESSYNEQFF.

This clonotype was seen ten or more times. This rearrangement joins TRBV5-4 to TRBJ2-2; the D gene could be TRBD1 or TRBD2 (6 bases each). V shed 4 bases and J shed 6 bases, with 19 bases lying between them. CDR3 size: 16 residues. Looked up from germline, CDR1 is SGHNT and CDR2 is YYREEE (reference sequence). The CDR3 sequence: CASSPVGPGEAGELFF. In DNA form, the CDR3 reads TGTGCCAGCAGCCCGGTAGGCCCAGGGGAGGCCGGGGAGCTGTTTTTT.

This clonotype was counted many times. This chain connects TRBV6-2 or TRBV6-3 to TRBJ2-3; 9 bases agree with TRBD2. The CDR3 extends over 16 amino acids. V trimming: 6 bases; J trimming: 3 bases; junction bases outside the gene matches: 10. The germline CDR1 and CDR2 sequences are MNHEY and SVGEGT. In DNA form, the CDR3 reads TGTGCCAGCAGACAAACGACTAGCGGTGAAACAGATACGCAGTATTTT. It encodes CASRQTTSGETDTQYF.

At least ten counts were recorded for this clonotype. This rearrangement joins TRBV12-3 or TRBV12-4 to TRBJ1-1; TRBD1 is a possible D gene (6 bases). V was shortened by 5 bases and J by 10 bases, with 26 bases between the two germline ends. CDR3 length: 16 amino acids. CDR3 nucleotide sequence: TGTGCCAGCAGTATAGATTTGGGGCAGGGGAAAATCTTAGCTTTCTTT. It encodes CASSIDLGQGKILAFF.

The table lists this clonotype with many counts. The chain is built from TRBV7-6 and TRBJ1-5, with D maybe TRBD1 (5 bases). V was trimmed by 7 bases and J by 0 bases, leaving 28 bases between them. The CDR3 has 20 amino acids. Per the germline V gene, CDR1 is SGHVS and CDR2 is FNYEAQ. The CDR3 protein is CASTLLPREWCNYSNQPQHF. The CDR3 nucleotides are TGTGCCAGCACCCTTCTCCCCAGGGAATGGTGCAATTATAGCAATCAGCCCCAGCATTTT.

This clonotype showed up many times. This sequence joins TRBV3-1 and TRBJ2-7, with 8 bases lining up with TRBD2. This CDR3 contains 15 residues. Germline CDR1 is LGHDT and CDR2 is YNNKEL (reference sequence). Trimming removed 4 bases from V and 2 bases from J; junction bases left unmatched: 7. The CDR3 nucleotides read TGTGCCAGCAGCCCGCGCGGGGGGCCGGCCTACGAGCAGTACTTC. This translates into CASSPRGGPAYEQYF.

This clonotype appeared a few times. The chain joins TRBV4-3 to TRBJ1-1; TRBD1 is a possible D gene (5 bases). V lost 3 bases, J lost 7 bases, and 18 bases lay in between. The germline CDR1 and CDR2 sequences are LGHNA and YSLEER. This CDR3 comprises 15 residues. This CDR3 reads CASSHPPSGGNEAFF. In DNA form, the CDR3 reads TGCGCCAGCAGCCACCCCCCTTCCGGGGGGAATGAAGCTTTCTTT.

This clonotype has more than one count but fewer than ten. The gene calls are TRBV4-2 and TRBJ2-1; D remains unclear. The CDR3 is made up of 12 amino acids. Trimming removed 2 bases at V and 8 bases at J, with 7 bases between. The germline CDR1 and CDR2 sequences are LGHNA and YNFKEQ. CDR3: CASSQSVDEQFF. Here the CDR3 DNA reads TGTGCCAGCAGCCAATCGGTAGATGAGCAGTTCTTC.

This clonotype was seen a handful of times. J is TRBJ2-3 and V is TRBV20-1, with 8 bases identical to TRBD2. This CDR3 has 15 residues. The V segment lost 4 bases and the J segment 4 bases; nucleotides outside the gene matches: 10. Germline V gives CDR1 DFQATT, CDR2 SNEGSKA (reference sequence). CDR3 loop: CSATPLAGGADTQYF. CDR3 DNA: TGCAGTGCTACCCCTCTAGCGGGTGGGGCAGATACGCAGTATTTT.

This clonotype was picked up a small number of times. The chain employs TRBV29-1 and TRBJ2-7, with TRBD1 matching over 12 bases. There are 14 residues in the CDR3. Germline CDR1 reads SQVTM; CDR2 reads ANQGSEA. Germline trimming cut 7 bases from V and 4 bases from J; bases unmatched to any gene: 8. CDR3 nucleotides: TGCAGCGCTGTACCGGGACAGGGGGCGTACGAGCAGTACTTC. This gives the protein CSAVPGQGAYEQYF.

This clonotype has a handful of counts. The chain uses TRBV7-8 and TRBJ2-5; D is possibly TRBD1 or TRBD2 (5 bases each). CDR1 and CDR2 (germline): SGHVS, FQNEAQ. V was cut by 6 bases and J by 5 bases, with 10 bases left in between. This CDR3 is built from 12 residues. Written as DNA, the CDR3 is TGTGCCAGCAGACCGGGGCTTGAGACCCAGTACTTC. Protein: CASRPGLETQYF.